The 18 T cell receptor beta chains below come from one sample, sequenced in a study of identifying expanded T cells in peripheral blood (dated by TCRdb to the late 2010s). Receptor amplification or capture employed the immunoSEQ multiplex PCR assay. Imported from immuneACCESS, the table was reduced by TCRdb to in-frame sequences with V and J called. These copies leave out some clones; in studies compared against another copy, an unresolved V gene accounts for under half, and the cause of the remainder is not known. The sample table holds more than 90,000 clones, of which around 88% were seen once. The ten largest account for approximately 18% of the sample. Sequenced: blood. All receptors derive from a person aged 18 to 69 in good health.

The V gene is TRBV29-1, the J gene TRBJ1-3, with 8 bases fitting TRBD1. From germline, CDR1 is SQVTM and CDR2 ANQGSEA. The CDR3 is made up of 17 amino acids. The junction had 13 bases not matched to a gene; V was cut back by 5 bases and J by 1 base. Written as DNA, the CDR3 is TGCAGCGTTAGCCACGCCGGACAGGGAATGTCTGGAAACACCATATATTTT. Translation gives CSVSHAGQGMSGNTIYF. Based on the CDR3 plus reference TRBV29-1 and TRBJ1-3, the full variable domain is SAVISQKPSRDICQRGTSLTIQCQVDSQVTMMFWYRQQPGQSLTLIATANQGSEATYESGFVIDKFPISRPNLTFSTLTVSNMSPEDSSIYLCSVSHAGQGMSGNTIYFGEGSWLTVV.

V gene TRBV9 combines with J gene TRBJ1-3, with D possibly matching TRBD1 (6 bases). Germline CDR1 is SGDLS and CDR2 is YYNGEE. The V and J ends lost 5 bases and 4 bases respectively, with 22 bases between them. The CDR3 covers 17 residues. CDR3 protein: CASSPSTGASGGNTIYF. The CDR3 bases are TGTGCCAGCAGTCCTAGCACGGGGGCTAGCGGAGGAAACACCATATATTTT.

The chain's CDR3 is CASSPGPYNEQFF. CDR3 nucleotide sequence: TGTGCCAGCAGCCCGGGACCCTACAATGAGCAGTTCTTC. The chain combines TRBV5-6 with TRBJ2-1; either TRBD1 or TRBD2 may supply D (5 bases each). CDR1 is SGHDT, CDR2 YYEEEE, per germline. Trimming pared 4 bases from V and 2 bases from J, leaving 7 bases between. This CDR3 has 13 amino acids.

V and J are TRBV5-1 and TRBJ1-2, with D possibly being TRBD1 (5 bases). The V and J ends lost 1 base and 2 bases respectively, with 12 bases between them. This CDR3 is built from 15 residues. CDR1 is SGHRS, CDR2 YFSETQ, per germline. CDR3 sequence (DNA): TGCGCCAGCAGCTTGAACCCACAGGAAAACTATGGCTACACCTTC. It is translated as CASSLNPQENYGYTF. The complete variable domain, with remaining parts taken from reference TRBV5-1 and TRBJ1-2, reads KAGVTQTPRYLIKTRGQQVTLSCSPISGHRSVSWYQQTPGQGLQFLFEYFSETQRNKGNFPGRFSGRQFSNSRSEMNVSTLELGDSALYLCASSLNPQENYGYTFGSGTRLTVV.

The chain links TRBV9 to TRBJ2-1; 8 nucleotides agree with TRBD2. The CDR3 totals 15 residues. From germline, CDR1 is SGDLS and CDR2 YYNGEE. V dropped 3 bases and J dropped 4; count of bases not matched to a gene: 6. CDR3 bases: TGTGCCAGCAGCGAAGCGGGGGAGCCTTACAATGAGCAGTTCTTC. This encodes CASSEAGEPYNEQFF.

V gene TRBV4-2 combines with J gene TRBJ1-2, with D possibly TRBD1 on 5 matching bases. The ends were cut back, 4 bases at V and 7 bases at J, with 10 bases in the middle. The length of the CDR3 is 12 residues. Germline CDR1 is LGHNA and CDR2 is YNFKEQ. CDR3 amino acids: CASSPGGPGYTF. Here the CDR3 DNA reads TGTGCCAGCAGCCCGGGGGGTCCTGGCTACACCTTC.

This clone was recorded once. The chain links TRBV13 to TRBJ2-3; 9 bases agree with TRBD2. The CDR3 covers 14 residues. CDR1 is PRHDT, CDR2 FYEKMQ, per germline (reference sequence). Trimming took 10 bases from V and 5 from J; bases not matched to a gene: 10. The CDR3 bases are TGTGCCAACAAGCGTGGTAGCGGGGGAGATACGCAGTATTTT. As protein: CANKRGSGGDTQYF.

Only a few counts were recorded for this clone. The chain links TRBV28 to TRBJ1-5; no reliable D call. The V and J ends lost 6 bases and 2 bases respectively, with 5 bases between them. Per germline, CDR1 MDHEN and CDR2 SYDVKM. The CDR3 has 12 amino acids. The CDR3 sequence: CASRRGNQPQHF. The CDR3 DNA sequence: TGTGCCAGCAGGAGGGGCAATCAGCCCCAGCATTTT.

CDR3 sequence (DNA): TGTGCCAGCAGCTTAGGTCGGAACACCGGGGAGCTGTTTTTT. It specifies CASSLGRNTGELFF. V and J are TRBV7-9 and TRBJ2-2; D is uncertain. CDR3 length: 14 residues. Germline loops: CDR1 SEHNR, CDR2 FQNEAQ (reference sequence). Between the trimmed V and J ends, which lost 1 base and 1 base, there was a span of 4 bases.

CDR3 region: CASSKGGGSTDTQYF. CDR3 in DNA: TGTGCCAGCAGCAAAGGGGGGGGTAGCACAGATACGCAGTATTTT. The J gene is TRBJ2-3, the V gene TRBV7-8, with D perhaps TRBD2 (7 bases). Trimming shortened V by 5 bases and J by 0 bases, and 12 bases separated the two germline ends. The CDR3 is 15 amino acids. Germline V gene sequence: CDR1 SGHVS, CDR2 FQNEAQ.

In nucleotides, the CDR3 is TGTGCCTGGAGCGCCGGACAGGGGGCTTCCTACAATGAGCAGTTCTTC. Translating gives CAWSAGQGASYNEQFF. The chain carries TRBV30 and TRBJ2-1, with 11 nucleotides matching TRBD1. There are 16 residues in the CDR3. Germline lookup yields CDR1 GTSNPN and CDR2 SVGIG (reference sequence). J gave up 1 base and V 3 bases, and 5 bases lay outside the gene matches.

This chain uses TRBV6-5 with TRBJ1-2; possible D gene TRBD1, 6 bases. The CDR3 is 15 amino acids. Trimming removed 2 bases from V and 2 bases from J, with 12 bases in between. In germline, CDR1 is MNHEY, CDR2 SVGAGI. CDR3 bases: TGTGCCAGCAGTTACCTTGAGGGGACAAACTATGGCTACACCTTC. This codes for CASSYLEGTNYGYTF.

The chain couples TRBV6-1 to TRBJ1-5; D gene unclear. Germline lookup yields CDR1 MNHNS and CDR2 SASEGT. Trimming removed 7 bases at V and 1 base at J, with 11 bases between. The CDR3 is 14 amino acids. The DNA of the CDR3 is TGTGCCAGCACCCGAGACCAAAGCAATCAGCCCCAGCATTTT. Its translation: CASTRDQSNQPQHF.

The chain uses TRBV5-6 and TRBJ2-3; D is possibly TRBD2 (5 bases). The CDR3 consists of 11 residues. The V and J ends lost 1 base and 9 bases respectively, with 6 bases between them. Germline V gene data show CDR1 as SGHDT and CDR2 as YYEEEE. In DNA, the CDR3 is TGTGCCAGCAGCTTGACGGGGACGCAGTATTTT. It yields the protein CASSLTGTQYF.

This clone has just one count. This rearrangement joins TRBV9 to TRBJ1-1; no reliable D call. Germline CDR1 and CDR2: SGDLS and YYNGEE. Trimming removed 0 bases at V and 2 bases at J, with 11 bases between. The CDR3 covers 15 residues. The CDR3 DNA sequence: TGTGCCAGCAGCGTAGGGCCAGAGAGAAACACTGAAGCTTTCTTT. It yields the protein CASSVGPERNTEAFF.

The chain joins TRBV9 to TRBJ2-4, with 10 bases aligning to TRBD2. J lost 4 bases, V lost 2 bases, and 6 bases had no gene match. CDR1 and CDR2 (germline): SGDLS, YYNGEE. The CDR3 runs 16 residues. The CDR3 DNA reads TGTGCCAGCAGCGTGGATAGCGGGGGGCAGAAAAACATTCAGTACTTC. Amino acids: CASSVDSGGQKNIQYF.

The chain is built from TRBV7-6 and TRBJ2-5; unclear D gene. The CDR3 extends over 12 amino acids. CDR1 is SGHVS and CDR2 is FNYEAQ in the germline V gene. V dropped 5 bases and J dropped 3 bases, with 7 bases sitting between them. The CDR3 reads CASSPVKETQYF. CDR3 coding DNA: TGTGCCAGCAGCCCAGTCAAAGAGACCCAGTACTTC. Looking up the rest from reference TRBV7-6 and TRBJ2-5 gives the full variable domain: GAGVSQSPRYKVTKRGQDVALRCDPISGHVSLYWYRQALGQGPEFLTYFNYEAQQDKSGLPNDRFSAERPEGSISTLTIQRTEQRDSAMYRCASSPVKETQYFGPGTRLLVL.

This clone was detected only a few times. The CDR3 region has the DNA TGTGCCATCAGTGAGAGGAGGGGCGTAGATGATGAGCAGTTCTTC. Its protein product is CAISERRGVDDEQFF. This chain uses TRBV10-3 with TRBJ2-1, with D possibly matching TRBD2 (6 bases). The CDR3 runs 15 residues. The V end lost 2 bases, the J end lost 8 bases, and 16 bases lay between the germline ends. The germline V gene has CDR1 ENHRY and CDR2 SYGVKD.